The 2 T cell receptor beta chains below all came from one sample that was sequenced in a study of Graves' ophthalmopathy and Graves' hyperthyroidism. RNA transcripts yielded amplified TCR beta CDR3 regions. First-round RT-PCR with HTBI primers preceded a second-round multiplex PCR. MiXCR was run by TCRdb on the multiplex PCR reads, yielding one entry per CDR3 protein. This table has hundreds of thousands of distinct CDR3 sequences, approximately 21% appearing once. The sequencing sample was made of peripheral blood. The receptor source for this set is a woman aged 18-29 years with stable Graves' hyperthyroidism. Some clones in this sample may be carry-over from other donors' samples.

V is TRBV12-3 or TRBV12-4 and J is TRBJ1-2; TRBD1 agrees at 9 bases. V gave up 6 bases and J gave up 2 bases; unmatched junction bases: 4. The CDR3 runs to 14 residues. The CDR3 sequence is CASSTGTGNYGYTF. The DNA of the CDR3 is TGTGCCAGCAGCACCGGGACAGGGAACTATGGCTACACCTTC.

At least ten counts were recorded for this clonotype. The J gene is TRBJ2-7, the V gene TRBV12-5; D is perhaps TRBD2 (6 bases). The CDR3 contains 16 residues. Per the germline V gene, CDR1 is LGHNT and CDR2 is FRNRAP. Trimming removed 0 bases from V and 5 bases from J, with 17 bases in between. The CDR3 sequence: CASGLVLTSSPDEQYF. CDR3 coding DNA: TGTGCTAGTGGTTTGGTCCTAACTAGCTCCCCCGACGAGCAGTACTTC. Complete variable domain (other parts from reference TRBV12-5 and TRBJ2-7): DARVTQTPRHKVTEMGQEVTMRCQPILGHNTVFWYRQTMMQGLELLAYFRNRAPLDDSGMPKDRFSAEMPDATLATLKIQPSEPRDSAVYFCASGLVLTSSPDEQYFGPGTRLTVT.